The following is a T cell receptor (beta chain) sequence with its context. The antigen is not known. Within the sample, other DNA sequences also encode this same CDR3. Donors included only healthy HIV-negative adults lacking recent acute infections or vaccinations. The sample comes from a study of shared clonotypes between healthy human individuals. Overall study: The study drew on a couple of women and a few men aged 18 to 49 as donors. Study-level points and caveats: Clonotype sharing across several donors was observed for roughly 5% of naive CD4 clonotypes.

Trimming left V 8 bases short and J 0 bases short, with 5 bases between. Germline V lookup: CDR1 MNHNS, CDR2 SASEGT. The CDR3 spans 11 residues. Original methodology: ImmunoSEQ gave junction-only sequences without quality scores, so filtering differed. TCRdb keeps only in-frame clones here, not all; method: immunoSEQ multiplex PCR. The DNA gave D and trimming, while V, J and clone size come from that table. The sample records about 1 million clones, approximately 76% being singletons. The chain links TRBV6-1 to TRBJ2-7; no definite D call. The sequence was obtained from a man younger than 35 in good health. The sample taken for sequencing was memory CD4+ T cells sorted from blood. Noted subset: CD45RA-negative fraction. Here the CDR3 reads CASRSSYEQYF. CDR3 DNA: TGTGCCAGCCGCAGCTCCTACGAGCAGTACTTC.